This T cell receptor (beta chain) was documented in a study of Ad26.COV2.S vaccination and SARS-CoV-2 variants. Background on the study: Ad26.COV2.S, an intramuscular injection, was given once or twice 56 days apart.

Between the trimmed V and J ends, which lost 0 bases and 7 bases, there was a span of 15 bases. The CDR3 spans 15 residues. Germline V CDR1 and CDR2: SEHNR, FQNEAQ (reference sequence). The treatment is: 15 to 20 received Ad26.COV2.S at low or high dose, single or two shots; about 5 received placebo; per-sample allocation not given. After the first vaccine or placebo injection, samples were drawn on day 63. The protocol was immunoSEQ multiplex PCR, while the TCRdb copy is restricted to in-frame clones and leaves out a portion. The data show 430,000 or so clones, with 75% to 90% seen just once and about 2.4% held by the top ten.

V gene TRBV7-9 combines with J gene TRBJ1-1; D ambiguous. The sample here was peripheral blood, taken in a trial of Ad26.COV2.S vaccine versus placebo. The clonotype originates from a person aged 18-65 years who received the Ad26.COV2.S COVID-19 vaccine or a placebo. The CDR3 bases are TGTGCCAGCAGCTTAGCCCTCCGAGGACGGGATGAAGCTTTCTTT. Amino acids: CASSLALRGRDEAFF.